This T cell receptor beta chain was identified during a study of T cell changes during pregnancy in multiple sclerosis. Germline V gene data show CDR1 as SGHNT and CDR2 as YYREEE (reference sequence). With 0 bases clipped from V and 8 bases from J, the junction kept 2 bases outside the gene matches. The CDR3 runs 15 residues. Using immunoSEQ multiplex PCR, the repertoire was profiled, and TCRdb retains in-frame clones only, with some absent. The table shows some 60,000 clones, with 93% occurring only once. This specimen was CD4+ T cells from peripheral blood mononuclear cells, taken before pregnancy. The J gene is TRBJ1-6, the V gene TRBV5-4, with TRBD1 matching over 10 bases. The sequence came from a female donor with multiple sclerosis, enrolled in a pregnancy study. The CDR3 region has the DNA TGTGCCAGCAGCTTGGAGGGGACAGGGGATTCACCCCTCCACTTT. As protein: CASSLEGTGDSPLHF.